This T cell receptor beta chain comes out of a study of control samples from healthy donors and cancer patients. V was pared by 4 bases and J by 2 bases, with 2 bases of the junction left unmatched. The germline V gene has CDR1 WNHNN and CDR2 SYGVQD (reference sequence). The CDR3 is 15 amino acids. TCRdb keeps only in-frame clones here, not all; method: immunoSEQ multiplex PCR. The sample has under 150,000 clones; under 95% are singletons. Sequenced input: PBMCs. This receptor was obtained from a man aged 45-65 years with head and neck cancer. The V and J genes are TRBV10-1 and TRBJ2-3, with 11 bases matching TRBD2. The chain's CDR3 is CASSVAGGDTDTQYF. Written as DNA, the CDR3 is TGCGCCAGCAGTGTAGCGGGGGGGGACACAGATACGCAGTATTTT.